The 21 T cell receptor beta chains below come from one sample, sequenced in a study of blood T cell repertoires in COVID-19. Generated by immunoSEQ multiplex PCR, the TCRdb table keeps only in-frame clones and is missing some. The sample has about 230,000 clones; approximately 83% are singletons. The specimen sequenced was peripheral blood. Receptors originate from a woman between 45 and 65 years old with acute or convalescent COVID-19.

The DNA for the CDR3 is TGCGCCAGCAGCTTGAGTGCGAATACCAACACCGGGGAGCTGTTTTTT. Translating gives CASSLSANTNTGELFF. The chain couples TRBV5-1 to TRBJ2-2, with D unresolved. Germline CDR1 and CDR2: SGHRS and YFSETQ. Trimming took 1 base from V and 2 from J, leaving 12 bases between them. The CDR3 loop spans 16 amino acids.

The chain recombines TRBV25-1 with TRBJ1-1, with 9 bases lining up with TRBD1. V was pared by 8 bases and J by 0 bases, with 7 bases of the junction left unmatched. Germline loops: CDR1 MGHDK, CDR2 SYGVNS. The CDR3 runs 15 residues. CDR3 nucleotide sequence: TGTGCCAGCGGTGGACAGGGGCGGATGAACACTGAAGCTTTCTTT. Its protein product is CASGGQGRMNTEAFF. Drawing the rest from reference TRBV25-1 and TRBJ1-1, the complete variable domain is EADIYQTPRYLVIGTGKKITLECSQTMGHDKMYWYQQDPGMELHLIHYSYGVNSTEKGDLSSESTVSRIRTEHFPLTLESARPSHTSQYLCASGGQGRMNTEAFFGQGTRLTVV.

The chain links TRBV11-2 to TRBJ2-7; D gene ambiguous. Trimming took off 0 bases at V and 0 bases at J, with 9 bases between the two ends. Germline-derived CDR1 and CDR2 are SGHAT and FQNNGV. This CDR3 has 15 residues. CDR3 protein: CASSLDLSGSYEQYF. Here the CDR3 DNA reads TGTGCCAGCAGCTTAGATCTAAGTGGCTCCTACGAGCAGTACTTC. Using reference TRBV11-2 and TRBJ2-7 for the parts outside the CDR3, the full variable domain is EAGVAQSPRYKIIEKRQSVAFWCNPISGHATLYWYQQILGQGPKLLIQFQNNGVVDDSQLPKDRFSAERLKGVDSTLKIQPAKLEDSAVYLCASSLDLSGSYEQYFGPGTRLTVT.

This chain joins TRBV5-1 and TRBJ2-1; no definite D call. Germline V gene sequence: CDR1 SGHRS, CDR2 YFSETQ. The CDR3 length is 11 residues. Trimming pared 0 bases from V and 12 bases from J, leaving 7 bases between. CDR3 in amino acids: CASSLAGGQFF. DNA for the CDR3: TGCGCCAGCAGCTTGGCCGGTGGGCAGTTCTTC. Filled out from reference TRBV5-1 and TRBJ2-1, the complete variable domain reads KAGVTQTPRYLIKTRGQQVTLSCSPISGHRSVSWYQQTPGQGLQFLFEYFSETQRNKGNFPGRFSGRQFSNSRSEMNVSTLELGDSALYLCASSLAGGQFFGPGTRLTVL.

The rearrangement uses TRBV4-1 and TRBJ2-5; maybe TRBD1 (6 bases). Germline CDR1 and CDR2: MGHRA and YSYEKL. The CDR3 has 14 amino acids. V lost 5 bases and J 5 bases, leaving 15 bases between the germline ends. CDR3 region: CASSGPGQGETQYF. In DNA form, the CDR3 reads TGCGCCAGCAGCGGTCCCGGGCAGGGGGAGACCCAGTACTTC.

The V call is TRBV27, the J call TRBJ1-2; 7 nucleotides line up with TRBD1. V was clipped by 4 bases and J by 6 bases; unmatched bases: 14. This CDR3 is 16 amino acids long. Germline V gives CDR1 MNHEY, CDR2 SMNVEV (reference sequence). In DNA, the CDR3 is TGTGCCAGCAGTTCATCGTTTTTGACAGGGAGGAATGGCTACACCTTC. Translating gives CASSSSFLTGRNGYTF.

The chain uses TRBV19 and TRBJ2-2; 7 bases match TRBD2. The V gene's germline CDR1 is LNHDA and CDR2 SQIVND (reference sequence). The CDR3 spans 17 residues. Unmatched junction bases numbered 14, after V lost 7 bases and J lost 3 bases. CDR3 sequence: CASKPRGREGDTGELFF. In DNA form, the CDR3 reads TGTGCCAGTAAACCCCGAGGGAGGGAGGGAGACACCGGGGAGCTGTTTTTT.

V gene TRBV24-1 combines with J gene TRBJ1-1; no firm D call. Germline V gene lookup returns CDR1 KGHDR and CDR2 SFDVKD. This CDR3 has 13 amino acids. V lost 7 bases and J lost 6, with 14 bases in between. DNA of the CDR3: TGTGCCACCAGAGCCGGGGTTAGGTCTGAAGCTTTCTTT. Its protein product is CATRAGVRSEAFF.

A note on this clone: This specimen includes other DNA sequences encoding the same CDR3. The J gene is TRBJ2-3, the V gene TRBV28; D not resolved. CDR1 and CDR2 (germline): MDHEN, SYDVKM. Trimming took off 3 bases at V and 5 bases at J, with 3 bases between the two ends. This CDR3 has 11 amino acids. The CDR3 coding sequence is TGTGCCAGCAGTTTCCGAGATACGCAGTATTTT. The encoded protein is CASSFRDTQYF.

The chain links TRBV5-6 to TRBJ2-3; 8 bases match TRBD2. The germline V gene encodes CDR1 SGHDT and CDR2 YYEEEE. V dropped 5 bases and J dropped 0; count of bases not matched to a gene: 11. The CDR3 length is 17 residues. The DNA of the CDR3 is TGTGCCAGCAGTCTCCCTTCGGGGGGGGGAAGCACAGATACGCAGTATTTT. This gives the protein CASSLPSGGGSTDTQYF.

The CDR3 sequence is CASSLVRTGDDEQYF. CDR3 sequence (DNA): TGTGCCAGCAGCTTGGTTCGGACAGGGGACGACGAGCAGTACTTC. The chain carries TRBV5-6 and TRBJ2-7; TRBD1 matches 9 bases. With 0 bases clipped from V and 5 bases from J, the junction kept 6 bases outside the gene matches. Germline CDR1 and CDR2: SGHDT and YYEEEE. This CDR3 comprises 15 residues.

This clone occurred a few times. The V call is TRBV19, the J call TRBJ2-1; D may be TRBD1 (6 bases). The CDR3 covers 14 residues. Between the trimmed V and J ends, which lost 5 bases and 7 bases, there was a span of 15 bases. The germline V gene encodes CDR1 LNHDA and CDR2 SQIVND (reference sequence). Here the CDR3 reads CASSVTGFGNEQFF. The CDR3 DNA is TGTGCCAGTAGTGTGACAGGTTTTGGGAATGAGCAGTTCTTC.

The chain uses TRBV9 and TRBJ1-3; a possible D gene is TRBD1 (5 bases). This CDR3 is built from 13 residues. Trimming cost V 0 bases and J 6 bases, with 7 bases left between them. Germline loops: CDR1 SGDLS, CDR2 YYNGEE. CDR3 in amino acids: CASSVVGENTIYF. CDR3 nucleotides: TGTGCCAGCAGCGTAGTAGGGGAAAACACCATATATTTT.

The DNA for the CDR3 is TGTGCCAGCAGCGGGGGCGCGGATATCTACAATGAGCAGTTCTTC. Translating gives CASSGGADIYNEQFF. The chain recombines TRBV7-2 with TRBJ2-1; TRBD1 might be the D (6 bases). The germline V and J ends were trimmed by 5 bases and 3 bases, with 14 bases remaining between them. CDR1 and CDR2 from the germline V gene are SGHTA and FQGNSA. The CDR3 has 15 amino acids.

The CDR3 reads CASSHQSGANVLTF. The CDR3, as DNA: TGTGCCAGCAGCCATCAATCCGGGGCCAACGTCCTGACTTTC. The V gene is TRBV5-4, the J gene TRBJ2-6; D is undetermined. CDR1 is SGHNT, CDR2 YYREEE, per germline (reference sequence). V was pared by 4 bases and J by 4 bases, with 9 bases between. The CDR3 contains 14 residues.

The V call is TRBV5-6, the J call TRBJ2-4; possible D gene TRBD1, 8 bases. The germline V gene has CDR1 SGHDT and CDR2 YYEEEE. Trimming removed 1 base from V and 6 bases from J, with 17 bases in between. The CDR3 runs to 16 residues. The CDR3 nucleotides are TGTGCCAGCAGCTTGTACAGGGGGGGCCTTGGAAACATTCAGTACTTC. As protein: CASSLYRGGLGNIQYF.

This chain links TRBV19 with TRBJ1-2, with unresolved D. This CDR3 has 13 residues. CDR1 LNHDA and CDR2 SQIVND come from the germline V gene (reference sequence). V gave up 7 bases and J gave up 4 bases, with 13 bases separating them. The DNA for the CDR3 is TGTGCCAGTAAGGCTTCAGGTCCCTATGGCTACACCTTC. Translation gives CASKASGPYGYTF.

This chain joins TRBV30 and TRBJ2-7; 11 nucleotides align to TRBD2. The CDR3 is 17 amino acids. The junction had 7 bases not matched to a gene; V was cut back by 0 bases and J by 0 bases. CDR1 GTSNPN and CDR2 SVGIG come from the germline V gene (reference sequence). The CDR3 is CAWSVASGRPSSYEQYF. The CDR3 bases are TGTGCCTGGAGTGTAGCTAGCGGGAGGCCCAGCTCCTACGAGCAGTACTTC.

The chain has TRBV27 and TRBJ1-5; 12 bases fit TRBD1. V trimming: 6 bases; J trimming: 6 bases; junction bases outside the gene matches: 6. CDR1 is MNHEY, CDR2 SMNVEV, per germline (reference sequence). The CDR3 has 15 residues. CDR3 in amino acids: CASRGGTGGFQPQHF. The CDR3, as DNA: TGTGCCAGCAGGGGGGGGACAGGGGGCTTTCAGCCCCAGCATTTT.

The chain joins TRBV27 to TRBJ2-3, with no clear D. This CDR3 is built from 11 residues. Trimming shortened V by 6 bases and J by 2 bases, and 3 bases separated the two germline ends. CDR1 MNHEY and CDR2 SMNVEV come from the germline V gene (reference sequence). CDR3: CASSHTDTQYF. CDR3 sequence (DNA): TGTGCCAGCAGCCACACAGATACGCAGTATTTT.

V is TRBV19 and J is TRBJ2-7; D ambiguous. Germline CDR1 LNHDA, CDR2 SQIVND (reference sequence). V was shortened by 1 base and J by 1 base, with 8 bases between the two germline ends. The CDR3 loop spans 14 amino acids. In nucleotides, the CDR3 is TGTGCCAGTAGTATAGGAACCGCGTCCTACGAGCAGTACTTC. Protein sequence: CASSIGTASYEQYF.